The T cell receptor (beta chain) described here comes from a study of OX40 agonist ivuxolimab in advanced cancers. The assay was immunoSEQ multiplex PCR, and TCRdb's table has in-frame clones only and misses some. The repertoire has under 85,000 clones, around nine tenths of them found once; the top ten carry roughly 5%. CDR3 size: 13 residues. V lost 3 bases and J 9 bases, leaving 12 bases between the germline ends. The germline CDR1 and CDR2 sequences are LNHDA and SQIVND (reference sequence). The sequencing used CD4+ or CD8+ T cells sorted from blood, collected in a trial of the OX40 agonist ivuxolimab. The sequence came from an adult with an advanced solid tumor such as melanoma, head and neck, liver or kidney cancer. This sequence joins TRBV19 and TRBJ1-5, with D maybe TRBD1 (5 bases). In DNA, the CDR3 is TGTGCCAGTAGTATTCAGGGAGAAGTGCCCCAGCATTTT. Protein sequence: CASSIQGEVPQHF.